Listed below are T cell receptor beta chains from one sample, sequenced in a study of control samples from healthy donors and cancer patients. Only in-frame clones appear in the TCRdb table, and some are missing; sequencing was by immunoSEQ multiplex PCR. Seen here are about 84,000 clones, roughly 89% observed once, and the top ten hold around 16%. Sequences were obtained from blood. The receptors stem from a man aged 25-45 years in good health. The CDR3 runs from the conserved cysteine through the conserved F or W. The D gene is left open where the match is weak. Size is omitted from some rows. Given values are once, few, many or a class for expanded clones.

j_call clone_size v_call d_call cdr3_aa cdr3_nt
TRBJ2-3 once TRBV6-4 TRBD2 CASSEGGTSTDTQYF TGTGCCAGCAGTGAGGGGGGGACTAGCACAGATACGCAGTATTTT
TRBJ1-5 - TRBV30 - CAWSMGSLDQPQHF TGTGCCTGGAGTATGGGGAGTTTGGATCAGCCCCAGCATTTT
TRBJ2-5 - TRBV6-5 TRBD2 CASALAGGRETQYF TGTGCCAGCGCACTAGCGGGGGGGAGGGAGACCCAGTACTTC
TRBJ1-4 - TRBV5-4 - CASSLAGGRATNEKLFF TGTGCCAGCAGCTTGGCTGGGGGGCGCGCGACTAATGAAAAACTGTTTTTT
TRBJ1-5 - TRBV19 TRBD1 CASSAGTGNQPQHF TGTGCCAGTAGTGCCGGGACAGGGAATCAGCCCCAGCATTTT
TRBJ1-3 once TRBV4-1 TRBD1 CASSQVTGDRSGNTIYF TGCGCCAGCAGCCAAGTTACAGGGGATCGTAGTGGAAACACCATATATTTT
TRBJ2-5 - TRBV15 TRBD2 CATSRTNIRLAGGPRETQYF TGTGCCACCAGCAGGACCAACATTCGACTAGCGGGGGGGCCCCGAGAGACCCAGTACTTC
TRBJ2-2 once TRBV3-1/TRBV3-2 TRBD1 CASSPGTGEVGELFF TGTGCCAGCAGCCCGGGGACAGGGGAGGTCGGGGAGCTGTTTTTT
TRBJ2-5 - TRBV6-5 - CASTGSVQETQYF TGTGCCAGCACGGGGTCTGTACAAGAGACCCAGTACTTC
TRBJ2-5 - TRBV18 - CASSPRFQETQYF TGTGCCAGCTCACCAAGGTTTCAAGAGACCCAGTACTTC
TRBJ1-4 - TRBV7-2 - CASSLEGVLSNEKLFF TGTGCCAGCAGCTTAGAAGGTGTATTGTCTAATGAAAAACTGTTTTTT
TRBJ1-4 - TRBV7-9 - CASSLPGHNEKLFF TGTGCCAGCAGCTTACCGGGACATAATGAAAAACTGTTTTTT
TRBJ2-6 - TRBV25-1 TRBD1 CASSEFKQGYSGANVLTF TGTGCCAGCAGTGAATTTAAACAGGGGTACTCTGGGGCCAACGTCCTGACTTTC
TRBJ1-1 - TRBV6-4 - CASSEQQNTEAFF TGTGCCAGCAGTGAACAGCAGAACACTGAAGCTTTCTTT
TRBJ2-1 - TRBV14 TRBD2 CASSQVRGGFSYNEQFF TGTGCCAGCAGCCAAGTGCGGGGGGGCTTTTCCTACAATGAGCAGTTCTTC
TRBJ1-2 - TRBV7-9 - CASRGEANYGYTF TGTGCCAGCAGGGGGGAAGCTAACTATGGCTACACCTTC
TRBJ2-7 - TRBV19 - CASSIVQGIEQYF TGTGCCAGTAGTATAGTCCAGGGAATCGAGCAGTACTTC
TRBJ2-3 - TRBV9 TRBD1 CASSSNPKHRGVDTQYF TGTGCCAGCAGCTCCAACCCCAAGCACAGGGGGGTAGATACGCAGTATTTT
TRBJ2-7 - TRBV6-6 - CASSQEGYEQYF TGTGCCAGCTCTCAGGAAGGGTACGAGCAGTACTTC
TRBJ1-5 - TRBV2 TRBD1 CASSPDRDRPQHF TGTGCCAGCAGTCCTGACAGGGATCGGCCCCAGCATTTT
TRBJ1-3 - TRBV5-6 - CASSLVSRAGNTIYF TGTGCCAGCAGCTTGGTTTCCAGGGCAGGAAACACCATATATTTT
TRBJ1-4 - TRBV7-9 - CASSLGEWVEKLFF TGTGCCAGCAGCTTAGGGGAATGGGTTGAAAAACTGTTTTTT
TRBJ1-5 few TRBV27 TRBD1 CASSTGQGNQPQHF TGTGCCAGCAGTACCGGACAGGGGAATCAGCCCCAGCATTTT
TRBJ2-7 - TRBV20-1 TRBD2 CSATSGGIKYF TGCAGTGCAACTAGCGGGGGGATTAAGTACTTC
TRBJ2-2 - TRBV3-1/TRBV3-2 - CASSRRLVQRTGELFF TGTGCCAGCAGCCGCCGACTAGTTCAGCGAACCGGGGAGCTGTTTTTT
TRBJ1-2 - TRBV29-1 - CSVEEVGRGYYGYTF TGCAGCGTTGAAGAGGTCGGACGGGGGTACTATGGCTACACCTTC
TRBJ1-5 - TRBV6-2/TRBV6-3 - CASSPGNNQPQHF TGTGCCAGCAGCCCGGGAAATAATCAGCCCCAGCATTTT
TRBJ2-1 - TRBV27 - CASSFLHNEQFF TGTGCCAGCAGTTTCCTTCACAATGAGCAGTTCTTC
TRBJ2-7 - TRBV12-3/TRBV12-4 - CASSSLSYEQYF TGTGCCAGCAGTTCTCTTTCCTACGAGCAGTACTTC
TRBJ2-1 - TRBV5-1 - CASSLAPGPLDEQFF TGCGCCAGCAGCTTGGCCCCGGGGCCCCTGGATGAGCAGTTCTTC
TRBJ2-1 - TRBV7-2 - CASSTWTRQDNEQFF TGTGCCAGCAGCACTTGGACAAGGCAGGACAATGAGCAGTTCTTC
TRBJ2-7 - TRBV27 - CASSLLVVGIDEQYF TGTGCCAGCAGTTTATTGGTGGTGGGCATAGACGAGCAGTACTTC
TRBJ1-5 once TRBV6-6 - CASNPRGSRQPQHF TGTGCCAGCAACCCCCGGGGGTCCCGCCAGCCCCAGCATTTT
TRBJ2-2 - TRBV28 TRBD1 CASSPLQGATNTGELFF TGTGCCAGCAGCCCTTTACAGGGGGCTACGAACACCGGGGAGCTGTTTTTT
TRBJ1-1 - TRBV28 TRBD1 CASSSGQRNTEAFF TGTGCCAGCAGTTCGGGACAGAGGAACACTGAAGCTTTCTTT